These T cell receptor beta chains were read from a single sample in a study of shared clonotypes between healthy human individuals. The data were produced by immunoSEQ multiplex PCR, yet TCRdb's version contains in-frame clones alone and is incomplete. The sample shows 800,000 to 1,200,000 clones, around 78% of them seen only once. Sequencing input: memory CD4+ T cells from PBMCs. All receptors derive from a man between 18 and 29 years old in good health. Some clones in this sample may be carry-over from other donors' samples. Each CDR3 is given with its conserved first and last residue. The D gene is left open where the match is weak. Only part of the rows carry a size: once, few, many, or a class if the clone is expanded.

>few|TRBJ2-7|TRBV7-2|.
CASSATQGPYEQYF
TGTGCCAGCAGCGCTACCCAGGGTCCCTACGAGCAGTACTTC
>.|TRBJ2-5|TRBV7-2|.
CASSYQSSEETQYF
TGTGCCAGCAGCTACCAGAGCTCCGAAGAGACCCAGTACTTC
>.|TRBJ1-1|TRBV6-1|.
CASSSRWDTEAFF
TGTGCCAGCAGCTCCAGGTGGGACACTGAAGCTTTCTTT
>.|TRBJ1-5|TRBV7-3|TRBD1
CASSSDRGPQHF
TGTGCCAGCAGCTCCGACAGGGGGCCCCAGCATTTT
>.|TRBJ2-7|TRBV5-1|TRBD2
CASGRGRVSSRNEQYF
TGCGCCAGCGGCCGTGGGAGGGTCTCATCTAGGAACGAGCAGTACTTC
>.|TRBJ1-5|TRBV18|.
CASSPRWTTRNQPQHF
TGTGCCAGCTCACCACGGTGGACAACTCGCAATCAGCCCCAGCATTTT
>.|TRBJ2-7|TRBV18|.
CASSPLYEQYF
TGTGCCAGCTCACCGCTCTACGAGCAGTACTTC
>.|TRBJ1-4|TRBV2|.
CASSEATPEKLFF
TGTGCCAGCAGTGAAGCGACACCGGAAAAACTGTTTTTT
>.|TRBJ1-2|TRBV11-2|TRBD1
CASSGTGGLRYGYTF
TGTGCCAGCAGCGGGACAGGGGGGTTGCGCTATGGCTACACCTTC
>.|TRBJ1-1|TRBV28|TRBD1
CASSLGGQGANTEAFF
TGTGCCAGCAGTTTGGGGGGACAGGGGGCGAACACTGAAGCTTTCTTT
>few|TRBJ2-2|TRBV7-6|.
CASSFNQGGELFF
TGTGCCAGCAGCTTTAATCAAGGCGGGGAGCTGTTTTTT
>.|TRBJ2-5|TRBV13|.
CASRQLDGETQYF
TGTGCCAGCAGGCAACTTGACGGTGAGACCCAGTACTTC
>.|TRBJ2-2|TRBV11-3|.
CASSSVSPGELFF
TGTGCCAGCAGCTCCGTATCCCCCGGGGAGCTGTTTTTT
>.|TRBJ1-2|TRBV7-2|.
CASSSGRIYGYTF
TGTGCCAGCAGTTCCGGACGTATCTATGGCTACACCTTC
>few|TRBJ2-1|TRBV7-9|.
CASSSNKGLNEQFF
TGTGCCAGCAGCTCGAATAAGGGCCTGAATGAGCAGTTCTTC
>.|TRBJ2-1|TRBV19|.
CASSITGAPAQFF
TGTGCCAGTAGTATTACCGGCGCCCCGGCGCAGTTCTTC
>.|TRBJ2-6|TRBV11-2|TRBD1
CASSASYRGPGANVLTF
TGTGCCAGCAGCGCGAGCTACAGGGGGCCTGGGGCCAACGTCCTGACTTTC
>few|TRBJ2-2|TRBV28|.
CASRPRGGISNTGELFF
TGTGCCAGCAGACCAAGGGGGGGAATTTCGAACACCGGGGAGCTGTTTTTT
>.|TRBJ2-1|TRBV7-2|TRBD1
CASSLIQGQGTGQFF
TGTGCCAGCAGCCTAATACAAGGACAGGGAACAGGGCAGTTCTTC
>.|TRBJ2-5|TRBV6-1|.
CATAIYGEYGTQYF
TGTGCCACCGCAATATACGGCGAATATGGGACCCAGTACTTC
>.|TRBJ2-7|TRBV18|TRBD2
CASSPPGTSGSFAYEQYF
TGTGCCAGCTCACCCCCCGGGACTAGCGGGAGTTTCGCCTACGAGCAGTACTTC
>.|TRBJ1-2|TRBV5-4|.
CASSIERVYGYTF
TGTGCCAGTAGTATTGAGCGAGTCTATGGCTACACCTTC
>.|TRBJ2-7|TRBV5-6|.
CASSLMDGRSSYEQYF
TGTGCCAGCAGCTTGATGGATGGCCGGAGCTCCTACGAGCAGTACTTC
>once|TRBJ1-3|TRBV7-8|.
CASSDRYSSSGNTIYF
TGTGCCAGCAGCGACAGGTATTCGAGCTCTGGAAACACCATATATTTT
>.|TRBJ1-2|TRBV23-1|TRBD1
CASSQPPRDSYGYTF
TGCGCCAGCAGTCAACCACCTCGGGACAGCTATGGCTACACCTTC
>.|TRBJ2-6|TRBV7-8|.
CASSLVFLLANVLTF
TGTGCCAGCAGCTTAGTTTTTCTGTTAGCCAACGTCCTGACTTTC
>.|TRBJ1-3|TRBV7-8|.
CASSLGGALSGNTIYF
TGTGCCAGCAGCTTAGGCGGGGCACTCTCTGGAAACACCATATATTTT
>once|TRBJ2-5|TRBV18|.
CASSPNQGLGETQYF
TGTGCCAGCTCACCGAATCAGGGGCTCGGCGAGACCCAGTACTTC
>.|TRBJ1-5|TRBV28|TRBD1
CASSPEYRGGGNQPQHF
TGTGCCAGCAGTCCCGAGTACAGGGGTGGTGGCAATCAGCCCCAGCATTTT
>.|TRBJ1-3|TRBV10-3|TRBD1
CAISESAGQGSGNTIYF
TGTGCCATCAGTGAGTCGGCGGGACAGGGATCTGGAAACACCATATATTTT